This T cell receptor (beta chain) was recorded in a study of T cell changes during pregnancy in multiple sclerosis. J gave up 7 bases and V 0 bases, and 6 bases lay outside the gene matches. CDR1 GTSNPN and CDR2 SVGIG come from the germline V gene (reference sequence). This CDR3 region has 14 residues. Clones were sequenced by immunoSEQ multiplex PCR, and TCRdb holds only the in-frame ones, with some missing. Among about 50,000 clones, more than 90% were seen once, and the ten largest hold more than 0.3%. This sequence originates from a female donor with multiple sclerosis, enrolled in a pregnancy study. Sequenced here: CD4+ T cells from peripheral blood mononuclear cells, sampled before pregnancy. The chain couples TRBV30 to TRBJ1-5; 7 nucleotides match TRBD1. The CDR3 region is CAWSVRGGGQPQHF. In DNA, the CDR3 is TGTGCCTGGAGTGTAAGAGGGGGCGGCCAGCCCCAGCATTTT.